The T cell receptor beta chain under discussion was sequenced for a study of OX40 agonist ivuxolimab in advanced cancers. The wider study: Dosing consisted of intravenous ivuxolimab at 0.01 to 10 mg/kg every 2 weeks.

Of note for this clone: The antigen is not known.

Unmatched junction bases numbered 7, after V lost 0 bases and J lost 5 bases. Germline assignment: CDR1 MGHRA and CDR2 YSYEKL. This CDR3 is 17 amino acids long. General study results and limits: On average, a greater number of expanded clones characterised CD8+ T cells relative to CD4+.

Only in-frame clones appear in the TCRdb table, and some are missing; sequencing was by immunoSEQ multiplex PCR. Found here are 15,000 to 20,000 clones, approximately 86% of them singletons; the top ten hold about 20%. This sequence originates from an adult with an advanced solid tumor such as melanoma, head and neck, liver or kidney cancer. The J gene is TRBJ2-1, the V gene TRBV4-1, with 10 bases that match TRBD2. Material: CD4+ or CD8+ T cells sorted from blood, obtained in a trial of the OX40 agonist ivuxolimab. The CDR3 DNA is TGCGCCAGCAGCCAAGAATGGCTAGCGGGAGCCCACAATGAGCAGTTCTTC. Protein: CASSQEWLAGAHNEQFF.